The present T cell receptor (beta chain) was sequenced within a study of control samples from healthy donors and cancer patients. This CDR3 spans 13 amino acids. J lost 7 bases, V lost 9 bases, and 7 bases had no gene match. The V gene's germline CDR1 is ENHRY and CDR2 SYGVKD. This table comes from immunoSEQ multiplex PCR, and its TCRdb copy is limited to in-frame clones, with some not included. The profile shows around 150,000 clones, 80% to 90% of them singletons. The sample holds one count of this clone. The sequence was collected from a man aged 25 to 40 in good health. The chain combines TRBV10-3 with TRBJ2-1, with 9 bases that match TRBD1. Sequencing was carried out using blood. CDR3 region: CAITGQGSNEQFF. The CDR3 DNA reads TGTGCCATAACGGGACAGGGATCAAATGAGCAGTTCTTC.